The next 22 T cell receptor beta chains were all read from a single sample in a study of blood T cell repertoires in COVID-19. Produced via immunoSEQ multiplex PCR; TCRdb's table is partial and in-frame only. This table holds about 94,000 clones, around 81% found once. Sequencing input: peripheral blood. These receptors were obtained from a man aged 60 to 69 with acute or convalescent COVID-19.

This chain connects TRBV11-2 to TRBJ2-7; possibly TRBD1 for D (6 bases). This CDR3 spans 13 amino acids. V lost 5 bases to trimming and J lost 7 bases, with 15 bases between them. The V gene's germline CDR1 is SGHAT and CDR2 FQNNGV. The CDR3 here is CASSPQGHGEQYF. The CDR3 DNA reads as TGTGCCAGCAGCCCACAGGGACATGGGGAGCAGTACTTC.

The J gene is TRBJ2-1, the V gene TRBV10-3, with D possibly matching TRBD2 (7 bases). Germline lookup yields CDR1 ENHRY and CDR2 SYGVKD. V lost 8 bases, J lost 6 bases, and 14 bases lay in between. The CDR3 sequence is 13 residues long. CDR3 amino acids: CAIQGGGTNEQFF. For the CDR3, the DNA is TGTGCCATCCAGGGAGGGGGTACCAATGAGCAGTTCTTC.

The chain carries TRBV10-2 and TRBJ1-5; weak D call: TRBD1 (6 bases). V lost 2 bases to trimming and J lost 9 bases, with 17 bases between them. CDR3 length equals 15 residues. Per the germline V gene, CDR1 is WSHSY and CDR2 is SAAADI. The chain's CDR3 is CASSEVWQGPGPQHF. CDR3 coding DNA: TGCGCCAGCAGTGAGGTGTGGCAGGGGCCAGGGCCCCAGCATTTT.

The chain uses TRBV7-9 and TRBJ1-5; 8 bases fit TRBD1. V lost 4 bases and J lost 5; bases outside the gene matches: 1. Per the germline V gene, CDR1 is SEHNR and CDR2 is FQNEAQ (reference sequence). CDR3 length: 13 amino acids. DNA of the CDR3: TGTGCCAGCAGCTCGGACAGGGATCAGCCCCAGCATTTT. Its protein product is CASSSDRDQPQHF.

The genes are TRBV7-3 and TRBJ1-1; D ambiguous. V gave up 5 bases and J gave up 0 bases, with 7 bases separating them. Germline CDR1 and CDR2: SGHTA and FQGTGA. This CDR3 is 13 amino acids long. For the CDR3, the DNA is TGTGCCAGCAGCACCGACTTGAACACTGAAGCTTTCTTT. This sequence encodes CASSTDLNTEAFF.

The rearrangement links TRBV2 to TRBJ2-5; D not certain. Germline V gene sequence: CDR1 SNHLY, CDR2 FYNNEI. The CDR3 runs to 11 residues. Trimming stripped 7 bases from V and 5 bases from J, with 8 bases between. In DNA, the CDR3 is TGTGCCAGCACCGGGTCCGAGACCCAGTACTTC. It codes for CASTGSETQYF.

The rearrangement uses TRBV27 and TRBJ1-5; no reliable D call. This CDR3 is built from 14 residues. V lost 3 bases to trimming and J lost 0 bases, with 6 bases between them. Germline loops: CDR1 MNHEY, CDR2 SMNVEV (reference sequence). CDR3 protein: CASSFFYSNQPQHF. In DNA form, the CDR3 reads TGTGCCAGCAGTTTCTTTTATAGCAATCAGCCCCAGCATTTT.

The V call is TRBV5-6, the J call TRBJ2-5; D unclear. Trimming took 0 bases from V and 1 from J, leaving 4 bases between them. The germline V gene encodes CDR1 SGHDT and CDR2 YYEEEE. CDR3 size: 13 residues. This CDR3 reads CASSLGLQETQYF. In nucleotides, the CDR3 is TGTGCCAGCAGCTTGGGGCTCCAAGAGACCCAGTACTTC.

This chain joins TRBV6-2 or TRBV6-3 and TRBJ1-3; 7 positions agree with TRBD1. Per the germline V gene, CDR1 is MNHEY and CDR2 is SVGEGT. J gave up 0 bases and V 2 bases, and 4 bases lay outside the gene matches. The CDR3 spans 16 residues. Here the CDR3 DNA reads TGTGCCAGCAGTTACAAAACAGGGGACTCTGGAAACACCATATATTTT. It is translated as CASSYKTGDSGNTIYF.

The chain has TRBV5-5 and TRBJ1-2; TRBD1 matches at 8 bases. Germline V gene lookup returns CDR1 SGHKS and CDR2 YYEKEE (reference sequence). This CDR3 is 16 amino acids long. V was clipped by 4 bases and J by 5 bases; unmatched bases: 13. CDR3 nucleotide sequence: TGTGCCAGCAGCGACTTTGGACAGGGCCTTTTTTATGGCTACACCTTC. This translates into CASSDFGQGLFYGYTF.

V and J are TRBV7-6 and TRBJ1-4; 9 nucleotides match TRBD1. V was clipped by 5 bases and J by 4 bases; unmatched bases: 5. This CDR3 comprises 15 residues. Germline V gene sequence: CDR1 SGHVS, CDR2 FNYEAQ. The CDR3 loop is CASSDGQGINEKLFF. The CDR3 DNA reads TGTGCCAGCAGCGATGGACAGGGGATTAATGAAAAACTGTTTTTT.

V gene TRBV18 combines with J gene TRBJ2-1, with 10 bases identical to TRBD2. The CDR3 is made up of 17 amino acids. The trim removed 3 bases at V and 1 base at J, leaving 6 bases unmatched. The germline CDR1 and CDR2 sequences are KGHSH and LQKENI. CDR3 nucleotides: TGTGCCAGCTCACCTGGTCTAGCGGGGGCTTCCTACAATGAGCAGTTCTTC. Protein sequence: CASSPGLAGASYNEQFF.

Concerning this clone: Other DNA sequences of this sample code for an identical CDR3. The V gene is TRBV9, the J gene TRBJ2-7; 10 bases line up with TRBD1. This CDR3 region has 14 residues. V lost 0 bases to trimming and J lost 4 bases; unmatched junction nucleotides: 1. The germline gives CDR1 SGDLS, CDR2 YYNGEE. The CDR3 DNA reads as TGTGCCAGCAGCGTAGGACAGGGGGCTTACGAGCAGTACTTC. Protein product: CASSVGQGAYEQYF. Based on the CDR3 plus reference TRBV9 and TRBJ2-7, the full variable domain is DSGVTQTPKHLITATGQRVTLRCSPRSGDLSVYWYQQSLDQGLQFLIQYYNGEERAKGNILERFSAQQFPDLHSELNLSSLELGDSALYFCASSVGQGAYEQYFGPGTRLTVT.

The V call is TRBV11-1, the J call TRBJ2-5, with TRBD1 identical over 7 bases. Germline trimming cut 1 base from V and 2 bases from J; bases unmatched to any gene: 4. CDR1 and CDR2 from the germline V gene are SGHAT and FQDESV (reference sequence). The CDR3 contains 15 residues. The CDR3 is CASSLGWGQQETQYF. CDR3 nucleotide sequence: TGTGCCAGCAGCTTAGGGTGGGGACAGCAAGAGACCCAGTACTTC.

The DNA for the CDR3 is TGTGCCAGCAGCTTGGGGGGACAGGGGTTGAATGGCTACACCTTC. This translates into CASSLGGQGLNGYTF. The chain has TRBV7-2 and TRBJ1-2, with 10 bases that match TRBD1. Germline values: CDR1 SGHTA, CDR2 FQGNSA. This CDR3 has 15 amino acids. Losses at the gene ends were 3 bases for V and 6 bases for J; bases not matched to a gene: 7.

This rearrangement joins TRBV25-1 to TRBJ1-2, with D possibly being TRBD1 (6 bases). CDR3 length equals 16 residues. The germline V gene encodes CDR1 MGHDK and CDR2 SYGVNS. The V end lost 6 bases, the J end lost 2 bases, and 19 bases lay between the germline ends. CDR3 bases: TGTGCCAGCAGAAGGAGTCACCGGACAGAGAACTATGGCTACACCTTC. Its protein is CASRRSHRTENYGYTF.

CDR3 in amino acids: CASSQQLAVADTQYF. The CDR3 DNA sequence: TGTGCCAGCAGCCAACAACTAGCGGTGGCAGATACGCAGTATTTT. The V and J genes are TRBV3-1 (or the pseudogene TRBV3-2) and TRBJ2-3, with 8 bases lining up with TRBD2. Trimming removed 2 bases from V and 4 bases from J; junction bases left unmatched: 5. The length of the CDR3 is 15 residues. CDR1 and CDR2 (germline): LGHDT, YNNKEL (reference sequence).

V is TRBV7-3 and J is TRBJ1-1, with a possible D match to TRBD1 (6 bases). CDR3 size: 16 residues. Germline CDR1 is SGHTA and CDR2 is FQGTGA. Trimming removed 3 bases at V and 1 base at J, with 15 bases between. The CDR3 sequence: CASSLAPGTRNTEAFF. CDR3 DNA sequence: TGTGCCAGCAGCTTGGCGCCCGGGACAAGGAACACTGAAGCTTTCTTT. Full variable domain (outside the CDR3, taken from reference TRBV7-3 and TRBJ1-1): GAGVSQTPSNKVTEKGKYVELRCDPISGHTALYWYRQSLGQGPEFLIYFQGTGAADDSGLPNDRFFAVRPEGSVSTLKIQRTERGDSAVYLCASSLAPGTRNTEAFFGQGTRLTVV.

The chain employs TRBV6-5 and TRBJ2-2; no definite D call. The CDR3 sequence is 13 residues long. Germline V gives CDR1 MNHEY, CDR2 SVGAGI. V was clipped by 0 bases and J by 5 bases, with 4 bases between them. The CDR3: CASSYSSTGELFF. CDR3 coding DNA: TGTGCCAGCAGTTACTCGAGTACCGGGGAGCTGTTTTTT.

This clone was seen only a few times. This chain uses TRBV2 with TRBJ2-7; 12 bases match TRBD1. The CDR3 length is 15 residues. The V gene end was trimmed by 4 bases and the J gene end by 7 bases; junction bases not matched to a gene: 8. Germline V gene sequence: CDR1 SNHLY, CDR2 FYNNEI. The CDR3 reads CASSVGTGGLGEQYF. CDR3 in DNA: TGTGCCAGCAGTGTAGGGACAGGGGGCCTGGGGGAGCAGTACTTC.

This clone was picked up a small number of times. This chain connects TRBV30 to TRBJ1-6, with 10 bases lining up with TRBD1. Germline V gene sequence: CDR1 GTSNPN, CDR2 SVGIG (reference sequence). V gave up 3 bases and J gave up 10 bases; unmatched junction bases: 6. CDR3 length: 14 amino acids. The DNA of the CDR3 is TGTGCCTGGAGCGGACAGGGGGTATGGTCACCCCTCCACTTT. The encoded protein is CAWSGQGVWSPLHF.

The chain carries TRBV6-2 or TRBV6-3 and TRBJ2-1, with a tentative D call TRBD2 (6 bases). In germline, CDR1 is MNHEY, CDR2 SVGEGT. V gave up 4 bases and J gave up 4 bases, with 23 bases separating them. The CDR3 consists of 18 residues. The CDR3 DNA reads TGTGCCAGCAGTTCCAACGCTGAAGGACTAACACCTTACAATGAGCAGTTCTTC. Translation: CASSSNAEGLTPYNEQFF.